Listed below are T cell receptor beta chains from one sample, sequenced in a study of blood T cell repertoires in COVID-19. Repertoires were generated with immunoSEQ multiplex PCR, while TCRdb's copy carries only in-frame clones and drops some. Of roughly 48,000 clones in the sample, just over 90% are singletons; the top ten hold roughly 1%. The sample consisted of peripheral blood. The receptors stem from a man aged 60 to 69 with COVID-19, enrolled during active disease. Each CDR3 is given without its conserved first and last residue.

V: TRBV7-7; CDR3: ASSLGPFRDSCTDTQY
V: TRBV6-6; CDR3: ASRGTSGFQETQY
V: TRBV5-5; CDR3: ASSSGTADSPLH
V: TRBV5-1; CDR3: ASSVGTDRVYGYT
V: TRBV7-3; CDR3: ASSLGGGLASEQF
V: TRBV7-3; CDR3: ASSRSGRASDEQY
V: TRBV19; CDR3: ASSTPGQGRAEAF
V: TRBV19; CDR3: ASEDRGKHEQY
V: TRBV29-1; CDR3: SVGQVYEQY
V: TRBV10-3; CDR3: AIRTETGTDSGNTIY
V: TRBV6-4; CDR3: ASKRDRGLDGYT
V: TRBV19; CDR3: ASSIPPRNTEAF
V: TRBV7-2; CDR3: ASSTLEFAGGPDTQY
V: TRBV9; CDR3: ASTPGQYNNEQF
V: TRBV4-1; CDR3: ASSPSQGVIVGYT
V: TRBV9; CDR3: ASSVGHGLAGGGNEQF
V: TRBV19; CDR3: ASSRDIVYGYT
V: TRBV6-2/TRBV6-3; CDR3: ASSYGTSGYNEQF
V: TRBV7-9; CDR3: ASSLRTGQDTQY
V: TRBV9; CDR3: ASSVDGTGNTGELF
V: TRBV9; CDR3: ASSGDATNEKLF
V: TRBV29-1; CDR3: SVKKGNYGYT
V: TRBV11-3; CDR3: ASSPGGTIEEQF
V: TRBV7-2; CDR3: ASSFSSYEQY
V: TRBV25-1; CDR3: ASSDHRGQGYT
V: TRBV19; CDR3: ASSISGGALSLTGYT
V: TRBV30; CDR3: ACQTGTENSPLH
V: TRBV4-3; CDR3: ASSQEVQVASGNTDTQY
V: TRBV9; CDR3: ASSVAVTGELF
V: TRBV7-2; CDR3: ASSAGQLNTEAF
V: TRBV2; CDR3: ASIRGEGTEAF
V: TRBV30; CDR3: ACCRNQPQH
V: TRBV3-1/TRBV3-2; CDR3: ASSQDGPPNQPQH
V: TRBV7-2; CDR3: ASSYVTAGTQY
V: TRBV18; CDR3: ASSPFSGRAPDTQY
V: TRBV14; CDR3: ASSQAGRTLSSYNEQF
V: TRBV7-2; CDR3: ASSLGIAGGTDTQY
V: TRBV4-1; CDR3: ASSRSTGDRGYT
V: TRBV19; CDR3: ASSIVEGAWNEQF
V: TRBV18; CDR3: ASSPQRGYNEQF
V: TRBV28; CDR3: ASRLGGSYSPLH
V: TRBV3-1/TRBV3-2; CDR3: ASSQGTGKNSPLH
V: TRBV27; CDR3: ASRSQGATNEKLF
V: TRBV5-1; CDR3: ASSPGSTNYGYT